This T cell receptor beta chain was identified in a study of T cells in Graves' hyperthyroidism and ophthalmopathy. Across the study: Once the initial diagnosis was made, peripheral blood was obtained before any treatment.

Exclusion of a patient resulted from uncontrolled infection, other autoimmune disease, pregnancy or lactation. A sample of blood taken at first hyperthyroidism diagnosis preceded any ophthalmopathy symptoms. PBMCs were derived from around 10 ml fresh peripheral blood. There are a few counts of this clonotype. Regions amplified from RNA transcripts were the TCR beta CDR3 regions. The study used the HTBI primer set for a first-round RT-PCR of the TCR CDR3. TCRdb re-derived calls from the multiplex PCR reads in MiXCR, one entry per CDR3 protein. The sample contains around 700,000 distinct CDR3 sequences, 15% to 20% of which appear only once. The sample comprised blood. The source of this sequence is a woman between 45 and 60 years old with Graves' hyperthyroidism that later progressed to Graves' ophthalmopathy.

DNA of the CDR3: TGTGCCAGCAGCCCACAAGCGGCAGGGAACAATTCACCCCTCCACTTT. This codes for CASSPQAAGNNSPLHF. The chain combines TRBV7-9 with TRBJ1-6, with TRBD1 as a possible D gene (5 bases). CDR3 length: 16 amino acids. Per the germline V gene, CDR1 is SEHNR and CDR2 is FQNEAQ (reference sequence). V was trimmed by 5 bases and J by 7 bases, leaving 18 bases between them. The full variable domain, completed using reference TRBV7-9 and TRBJ1-6, is DTGVSQNPRHKITKRGQNVTFRCDPISEHNRLYWYRQTLGQGPEFLTYFQNEAQLEKSRLLSDRFSAERPKGSFSTLEIQRTEQGDSAMYLCASSPQAAGNNSPLHFGNGTRLTVT.